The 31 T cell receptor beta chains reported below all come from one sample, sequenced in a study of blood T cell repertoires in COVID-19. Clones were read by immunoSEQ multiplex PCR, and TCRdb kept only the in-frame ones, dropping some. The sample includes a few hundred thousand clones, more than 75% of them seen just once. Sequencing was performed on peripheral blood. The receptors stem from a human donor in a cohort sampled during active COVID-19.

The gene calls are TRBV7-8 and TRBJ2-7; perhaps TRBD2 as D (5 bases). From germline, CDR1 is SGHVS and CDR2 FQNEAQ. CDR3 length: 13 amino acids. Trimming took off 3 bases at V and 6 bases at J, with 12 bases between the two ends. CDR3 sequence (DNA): TGTGCCAGCAGCTTGTGGGGAGATGGCGAGCAGTACTTC. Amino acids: CASSLWGDGEQYF.

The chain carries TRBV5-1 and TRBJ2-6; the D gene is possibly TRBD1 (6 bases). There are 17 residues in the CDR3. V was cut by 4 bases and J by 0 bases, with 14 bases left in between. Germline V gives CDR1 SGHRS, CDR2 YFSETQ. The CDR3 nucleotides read TGCGCCAGCAGCGGCGAGACAGGCCTCTCTGGGGCCAACGTCCTGACTTTC. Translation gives CASSGETGLSGANVLTF. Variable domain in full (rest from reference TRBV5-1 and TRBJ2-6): KAGVTQTPRYLIKTRGQQVTLSCSPISGHRSVSWYQQTPGQGLQFLFEYFSETQRNKGNFPGRFSGRQFSNSRSEMNVSTLELGDSALYLCASSGETGLSGANVLTFGAGSRLTVL.

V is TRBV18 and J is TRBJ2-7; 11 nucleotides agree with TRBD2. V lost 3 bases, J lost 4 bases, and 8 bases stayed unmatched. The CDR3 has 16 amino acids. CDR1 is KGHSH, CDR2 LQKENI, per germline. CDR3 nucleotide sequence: TGTGCCAGCTCACCCGGGACTAGCGGCCCCCGGTACGAGCAGTACTTC. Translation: CASSPGTSGPRYEQYF.

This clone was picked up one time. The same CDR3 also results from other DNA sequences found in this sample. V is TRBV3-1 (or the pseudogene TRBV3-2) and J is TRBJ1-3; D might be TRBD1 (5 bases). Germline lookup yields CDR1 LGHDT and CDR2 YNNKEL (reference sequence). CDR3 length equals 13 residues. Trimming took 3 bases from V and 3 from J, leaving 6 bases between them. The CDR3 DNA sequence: TGTGCCAGCAGCCAGGGGGGTGGAAACACCATATATTTT. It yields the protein CASSQGGGNTIYF.

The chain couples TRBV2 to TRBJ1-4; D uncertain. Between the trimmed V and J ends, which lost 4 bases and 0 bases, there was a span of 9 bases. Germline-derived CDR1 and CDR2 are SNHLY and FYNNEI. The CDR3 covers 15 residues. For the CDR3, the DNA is TGTGCCAGCAGTGTAAGCCTGACAACTAATGAAAAACTGTTTTTT. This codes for CASSVSLTTNEKLFF.

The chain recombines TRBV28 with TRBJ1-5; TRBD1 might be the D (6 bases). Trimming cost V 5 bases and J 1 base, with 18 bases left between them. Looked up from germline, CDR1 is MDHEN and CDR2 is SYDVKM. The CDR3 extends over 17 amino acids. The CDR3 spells CASSPLGGATSNQPQHF. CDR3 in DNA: TGTGCCAGCAGTCCCTTAGGGGGGGCGACGAGCAATCAGCCCCAGCATTTT.

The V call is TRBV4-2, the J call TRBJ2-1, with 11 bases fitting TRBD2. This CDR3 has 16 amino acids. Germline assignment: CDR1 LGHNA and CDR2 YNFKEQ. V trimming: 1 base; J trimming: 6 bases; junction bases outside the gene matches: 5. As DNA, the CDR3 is TGTGCCAGCAGCCAAGGGGTTAGCGGGGGGGCCAATGAGCAGTTCTTC. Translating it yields CASSQGVSGGANEQFF.

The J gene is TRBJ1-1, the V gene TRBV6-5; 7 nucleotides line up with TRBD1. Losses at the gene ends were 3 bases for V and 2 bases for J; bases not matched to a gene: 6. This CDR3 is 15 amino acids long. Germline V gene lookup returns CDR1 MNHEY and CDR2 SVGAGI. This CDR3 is CASSYSGTVNTEAFF. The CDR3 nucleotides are TGTGCCAGCAGTTATTCCGGGACAGTCAACACTGAAGCTTTCTTT.

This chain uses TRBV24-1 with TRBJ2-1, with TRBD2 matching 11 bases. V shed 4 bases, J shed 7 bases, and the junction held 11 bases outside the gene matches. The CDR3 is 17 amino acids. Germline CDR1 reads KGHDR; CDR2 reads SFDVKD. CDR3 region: CATSDHPGLAESNEQFF. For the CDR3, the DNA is TGTGCCACCAGTGACCATCCGGGACTAGCGGAATCGAATGAGCAGTTCTTC.

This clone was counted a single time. CDR3 sequence (DNA): TGTGCCAGCAGGTGGACAGAGAGCACAGATACGCAGTATTTT. Its translation: CASRWTESTDTQYF. The chain employs TRBV7-8 and TRBJ2-3; possible D gene TRBD1, 6 bases. This CDR3 region has 14 residues. V gave up 6 bases and J gave up 0 bases, with 10 bases separating them. Germline CDR1 reads SGHVS; CDR2 reads FQNEAQ.

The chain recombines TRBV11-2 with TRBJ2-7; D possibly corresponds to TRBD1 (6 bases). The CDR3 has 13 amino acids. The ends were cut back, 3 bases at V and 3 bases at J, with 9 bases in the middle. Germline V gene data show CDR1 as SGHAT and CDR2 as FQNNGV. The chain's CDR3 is CASSFNRDYEQYF. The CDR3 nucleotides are TGTGCCAGCAGCTTTAACAGGGACTACGAGCAGTACTTC.

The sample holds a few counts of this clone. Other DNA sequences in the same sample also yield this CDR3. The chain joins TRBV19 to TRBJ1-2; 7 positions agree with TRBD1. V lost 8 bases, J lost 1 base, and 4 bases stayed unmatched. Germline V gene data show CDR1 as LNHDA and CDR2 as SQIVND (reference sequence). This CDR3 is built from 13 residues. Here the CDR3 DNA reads TGTGCCAGTTCCCGGGACAGTAACTATGGCTACACCTTC. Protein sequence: CASSRDSNYGYTF.

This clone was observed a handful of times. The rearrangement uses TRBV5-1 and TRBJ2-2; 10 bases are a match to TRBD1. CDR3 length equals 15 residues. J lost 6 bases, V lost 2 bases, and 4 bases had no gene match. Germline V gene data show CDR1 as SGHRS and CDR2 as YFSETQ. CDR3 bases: TGCGCCAGCAGCTTCGGGGGACAGGGGTCCGGGGAGCTGTTTTTT. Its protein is CASSFGGQGSGELFF.

The CDR3 is CSASPSGTGKGGTEAFF. The CDR3 DNA sequence: TGCAGTGCTAGTCCATCCGGGACAGGGAAGGGAGGAACTGAAGCTTTCTTT. V is TRBV20-1 and J is TRBJ1-1; 9 bases match TRBD1. The germline CDR1 and CDR2 sequences are DFQATT and SNEGSKA (reference sequence). The trim removed 3 bases at V and 5 bases at J, leaving 16 bases unmatched. The length of the CDR3 is 17 residues.

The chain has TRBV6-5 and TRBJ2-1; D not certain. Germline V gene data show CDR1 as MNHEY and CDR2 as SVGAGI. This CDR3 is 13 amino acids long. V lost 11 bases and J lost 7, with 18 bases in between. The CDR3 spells CASGRSVRNEQFF. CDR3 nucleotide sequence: TGTGCCTCAGGAAGGTCCGTCCGGAATGAGCAGTTCTTC.

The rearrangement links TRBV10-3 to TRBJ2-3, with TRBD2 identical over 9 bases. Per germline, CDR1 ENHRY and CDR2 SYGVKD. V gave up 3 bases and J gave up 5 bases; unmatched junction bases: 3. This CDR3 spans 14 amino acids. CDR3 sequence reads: CAISDGGRGDTQYF. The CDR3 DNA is TGTGCCATCAGTGACGGCGGGAGGGGAGATACGCAGTATTTT.

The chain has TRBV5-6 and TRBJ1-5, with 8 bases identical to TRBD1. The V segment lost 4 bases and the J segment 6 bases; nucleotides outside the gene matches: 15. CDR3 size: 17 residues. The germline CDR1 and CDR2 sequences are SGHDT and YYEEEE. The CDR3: CASSRQGYDRLSQPQHF. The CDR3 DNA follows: TGTGCCAGCAGCAGACAGGGGTATGATAGACTAAGTCAGCCCCAGCATTTT. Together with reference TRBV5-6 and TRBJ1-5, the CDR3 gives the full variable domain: DAGVTQSPTHLIKTRGQQVTLRCSPKSGHDTVSWYQQALGQGPQFIFQYYEEEERQRGNFPDRFSGHQFPNYSSELNVNALLLGDSALYLCASSRQGYDRLSQPQHFGDGTRLSIL.

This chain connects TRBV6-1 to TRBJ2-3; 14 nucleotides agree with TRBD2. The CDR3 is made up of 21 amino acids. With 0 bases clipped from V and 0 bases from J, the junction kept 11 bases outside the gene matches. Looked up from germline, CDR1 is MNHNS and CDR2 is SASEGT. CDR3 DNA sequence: TGTGCCAGCAGTGAAGCCCCTGGAGGGACTAGCGGGGGCCTTAGCACAGATACGCAGTATTTT. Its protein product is CASSEAPGGTSGGLSTDTQYF.

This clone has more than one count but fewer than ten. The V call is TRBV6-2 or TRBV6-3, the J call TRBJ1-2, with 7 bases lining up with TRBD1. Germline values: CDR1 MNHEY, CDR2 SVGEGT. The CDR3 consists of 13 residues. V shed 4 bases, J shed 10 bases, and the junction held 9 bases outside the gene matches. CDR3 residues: CASSFERQGTYTF. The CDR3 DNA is TGTGCCAGCAGTTTCGAACGACAGGGAACCTACACCTTC.

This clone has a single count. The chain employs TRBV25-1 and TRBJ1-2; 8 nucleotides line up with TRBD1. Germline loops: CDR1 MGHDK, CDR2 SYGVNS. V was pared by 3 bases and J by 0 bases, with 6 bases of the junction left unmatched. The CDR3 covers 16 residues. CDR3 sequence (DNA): TGTGCCAGCAGTGAGCCTGGGACAGGAGCTAACTATGGCTACACCTTC. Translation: CASSEPGTGANYGYTF.

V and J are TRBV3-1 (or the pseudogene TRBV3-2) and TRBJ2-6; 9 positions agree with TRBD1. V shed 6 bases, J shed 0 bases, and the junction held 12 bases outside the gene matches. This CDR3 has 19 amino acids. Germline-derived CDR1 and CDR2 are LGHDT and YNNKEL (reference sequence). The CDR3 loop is CASRLLGDRESSGANVLTF. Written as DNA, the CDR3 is TGTGCCAGCAGACTACTTGGGGACAGGGAAAGCTCTGGGGCCAACGTCCTGACTTTC.

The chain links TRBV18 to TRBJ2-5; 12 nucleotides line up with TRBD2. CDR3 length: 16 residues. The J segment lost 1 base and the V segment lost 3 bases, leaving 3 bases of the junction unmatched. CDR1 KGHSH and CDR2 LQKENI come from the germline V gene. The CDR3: CASSPRLAGAQETQYF. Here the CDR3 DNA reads TGTGCCAGCTCACCTCGACTAGCGGGGGCCCAAGAGACCCAGTACTTC.

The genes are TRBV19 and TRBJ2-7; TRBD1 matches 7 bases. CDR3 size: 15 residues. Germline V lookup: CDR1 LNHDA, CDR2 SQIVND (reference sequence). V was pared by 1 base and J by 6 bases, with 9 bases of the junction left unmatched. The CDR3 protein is CASSIGDRAFSEQYF. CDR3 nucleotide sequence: TGTGCCAGTAGTATAGGCGACAGGGCATTCTCCGAGCAGTACTTC.

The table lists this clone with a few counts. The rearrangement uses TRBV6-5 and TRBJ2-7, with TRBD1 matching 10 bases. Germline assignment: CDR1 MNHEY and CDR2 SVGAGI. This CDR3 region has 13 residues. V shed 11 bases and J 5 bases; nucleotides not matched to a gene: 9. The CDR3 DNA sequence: TGTGCCTGCGAAAGGGACAGGGGCCACGAGCAGTACTTC. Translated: CACERDRGHEQYF.

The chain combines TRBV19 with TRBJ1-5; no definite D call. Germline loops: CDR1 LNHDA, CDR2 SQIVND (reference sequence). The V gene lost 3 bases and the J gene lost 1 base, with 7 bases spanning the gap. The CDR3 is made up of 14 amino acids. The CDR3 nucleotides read TGTGCCAGTAGTATCGGGAGAAGCAATCAGCCCCAGCATTTT. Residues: CASSIGRSNQPQHF.

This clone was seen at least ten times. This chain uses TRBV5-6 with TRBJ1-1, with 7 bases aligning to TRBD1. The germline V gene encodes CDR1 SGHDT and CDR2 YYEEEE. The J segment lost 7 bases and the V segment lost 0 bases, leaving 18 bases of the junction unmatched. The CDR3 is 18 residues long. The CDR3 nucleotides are TGTGCCAGCAGCTTGGCATCTGGACAGGCCGCTCAGATAGGTGAAGCTTTCTTT. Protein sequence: CASSLASGQAAQIGEAFF.

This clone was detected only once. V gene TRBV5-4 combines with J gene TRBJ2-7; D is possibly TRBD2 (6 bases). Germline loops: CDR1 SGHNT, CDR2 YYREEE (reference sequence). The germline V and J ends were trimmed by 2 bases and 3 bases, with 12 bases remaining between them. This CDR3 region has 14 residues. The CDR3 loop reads CASSFKQGGYEQYF. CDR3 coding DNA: TGTGCCAGCAGCTTTAAGCAGGGAGGCTACGAGCAGTACTTC.

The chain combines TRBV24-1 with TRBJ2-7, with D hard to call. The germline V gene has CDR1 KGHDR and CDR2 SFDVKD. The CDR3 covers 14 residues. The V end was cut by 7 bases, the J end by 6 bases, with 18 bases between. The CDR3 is CATRGQKDFGEQYF. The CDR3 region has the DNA TGTGCCACCAGGGGCCAAAAGGATTTCGGCGAGCAGTACTTC.

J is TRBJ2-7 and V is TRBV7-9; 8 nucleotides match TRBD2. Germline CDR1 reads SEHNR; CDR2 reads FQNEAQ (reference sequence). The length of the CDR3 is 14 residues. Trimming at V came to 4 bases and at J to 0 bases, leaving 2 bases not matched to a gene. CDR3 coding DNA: TGTGCCAGCAGCTGGGGACTAGACTCCTACGAGCAGTACTTC. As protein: CASSWGLDSYEQYF.

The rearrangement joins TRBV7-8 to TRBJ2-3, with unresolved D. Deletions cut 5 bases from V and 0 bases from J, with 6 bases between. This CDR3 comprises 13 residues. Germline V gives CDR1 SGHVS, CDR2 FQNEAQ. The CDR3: CASSHTSTDTQYF. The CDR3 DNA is TGTGCCAGCAGCCATACTAGCACAGATACGCAGTATTTT.

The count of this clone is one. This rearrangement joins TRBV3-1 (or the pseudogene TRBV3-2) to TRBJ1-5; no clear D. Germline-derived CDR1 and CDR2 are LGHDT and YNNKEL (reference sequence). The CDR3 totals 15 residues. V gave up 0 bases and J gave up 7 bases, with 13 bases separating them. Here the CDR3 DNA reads TGTGCCAGCAGCCAAGATGGGTGGGTCGGGCAGCCCCAGCATTTT. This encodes CASSQDGWVGQPQHF.